A single sample gave rise to the 18 T cell receptor beta chains below, sequenced in a study of blood T cell repertoires in COVID-19. The table came from immunoSEQ multiplex PCR; TCRdb's copy has only in-frame clones and leaves some out. The sample comprises approximately 310,000 clones, less than 85% of which are singletons, and 1.5% to 2% rests with the top ten. The material sequenced was PBMCs or T cells enriched from blood (not recorded which). All receptors come from a woman in her twenties or thirties who had been exposed to COVID-19.

This clone appeared a single time. The chain is built from TRBV9 and TRBJ2-3; 16 positions agree with TRBD2. V gave up 0 bases and J gave up 0 bases; unmatched junction bases: 7. Germline lookup yields CDR1 SGDLS and CDR2 YYNGEE. This CDR3 spans 20 amino acids. The CDR3, as DNA: TGTGCCAGCAGCGTAGTGGGACTAGCGGGAGGGCCTGGGAGCACAGATACGCAGTATTTT. Its translation is CASSVVGLAGGPGSTDTQYF.

V gene TRBV10-2 combines with J gene TRBJ2-7, with D possibly TRBD2 on 7 matching bases. Germline values: CDR1 WSHSY, CDR2 SAAADI. V gave up 6 bases and J gave up 3 bases, with 18 bases separating them. The CDR3 is 15 amino acids. CDR3 coding DNA: TGCGCCAGCAGCGACTGGGGGGGGGACAACTACGAGCAGTACTTC. Its protein is CASSDWGGDNYEQYF.

The rearrangement uses TRBV12-2 and TRBJ2-7; TRBD2 reflects the table's D call only, with no check against the DNA. TRBV12-2 is an annotated pseudogene. This CDR3 has 15 amino acids. In nucleotides, the CDR3 is TGTGCAAGTCGCGGACCCCGAGGGAGGGGGTATGAGCAGTACTTC. This gives the protein CASRGPRGRGYEQYF.

Written as DNA, the CDR3 is TGTGCCAGCAGCGTAGGACAGGGGGATTTGGTCTATGGCTACACCTTC. This gives the protein CASSVGQGDLVYGYTF. V gene TRBV9 combines with J gene TRBJ1-2, with 9 bases identical to TRBD1. The CDR3 consists of 16 residues. CDR1 and CDR2 (germline): SGDLS, YYNGEE. Trimming took 0 bases from V and 4 from J; bases not matched to a gene: 7.

V usage is TRBV30 and J usage is TRBJ2-5; 8 positions agree with TRBD2. CDR1 is GTSNPN, CDR2 SVGIG, per germline (reference sequence). V was pared by 7 bases and J by 9 bases, with 16 bases of the junction left unmatched. This CDR3 region has 14 residues. The CDR3: CASTRLAGSEAQYF. CDR3 bases: TGTGCCTCAACGAGGCTAGCGGGTTCGGAGGCCCAGTACTTC. Complete variable domain (other parts from reference TRBV30 and TRBJ2-5): SQTIHQWPATLVQPVGSPLSLECTVEGTSNPNLYWYRQAAGRGLQLLFYSVGIGQISSEVPQNLSASRPQDRQFILSSKKLLLSDSGFYLCASTRLAGSEAQYFGPGTRLLVL.

The chain couples TRBV11-2 to TRBJ2-7; 8 bases are shared with TRBD2. V shed 3 bases and J 2 bases; nucleotides not matched to a gene: 3. The germline V gene has CDR1 SGHAT and CDR2 FQNNGV. The CDR3 contains 14 residues. This chain's CDR3 is CASSFGGETYEQYF. The CDR3 DNA follows: TGTGCCAGCAGCTTCGGGGGGGAAACCTACGAGCAGTACTTC.

This clone is a singleton in its sample. The chain couples TRBV9 to TRBJ1-5, with D uncertain. Trimming removed 0 bases at V and 6 bases at J, with 10 bases between. The CDR3 runs to 14 residues. The V gene's germline CDR1 is SGDLS and CDR2 YYNGEE. CDR3 in amino acids: CASSVESEGQPQHF. Written as DNA, the CDR3 is TGTGCCAGCAGCGTAGAGTCGGAGGGTCAGCCCCAGCATTTT.

This chain connects TRBV6-4 to TRBJ1-2; 9 bases are shared with TRBD1. The V gene end was trimmed by 0 bases and the J gene end by 2 bases; junction bases not matched to a gene: 1. CDR1 and CDR2 from the germline V gene are MRHNA and SNTAGT. The CDR3 length is 15 residues. CDR3 DNA sequence: TGTGCCAGCAGTGACTCGGGGACAGGGAACTATGGCTACACCTTC. Its protein is CASSDSGTGNYGYTF.

J is TRBJ1-2 and V is TRBV28, with 10 bases that match TRBD1. V trimming: 5 bases; J trimming: 8 bases; junction bases outside the gene matches: 11. The CDR3 covers 15 residues. Germline V lookup: CDR1 MDHEN, CDR2 SYDVKM. The DNA of the CDR3 is TGTGCCAGCAGTCTCTGGGACAGGGGTAAAGGGGGCTACACCTTC. The encoded protein is CASSLWDRGKGGYTF.

The chain links TRBV19 to TRBJ1-5; 10 bases are a match to TRBD1. Germline values: CDR1 LNHDA, CDR2 SQIVND (reference sequence). This CDR3 is built from 17 residues. V lost 0 bases to trimming and J lost 1 base; unmatched junction nucleotides: 3. The CDR3 DNA sequence: TGTGCCAGTAGTATAGAGACAGGGGGCCCAAGCAATCAGCCCCAGCATTTT. Its translation is CASSIETGGPSNQPQHF.

The rearrangement links TRBV2 to TRBJ2-7, with TRBD2 identical over 10 bases. J was trimmed by 3 bases and V by 11 bases; bases with no gene match: 4. This CDR3 is 12 amino acids long. Germline CDR1 SNHLY, CDR2 FYNNEI. In nucleotides, the CDR3 is TGTGCCGGTAGCGGGAGGATCTACGAGCAGTACTTC. As protein: CAGSGRIYEQYF. Variable domain in full (rest from reference TRBV2 and TRBJ2-7): EPEVTQTPSHQVTQMGQEVILRCVPISNHLYFYWYRQILGQKVEFLVSFYNNEISEKSEIFDDQFSVERPDGSNFTLKIRSTKLEDSAMYFCAGSGRIYEQYFGPGTRLTVT.

This rearrangement joins TRBV7-3 to TRBJ2-1, with a tentative D call TRBD1 (7 bases). Germline CDR1 is SGHTA and CDR2 is FQGTGA. V gave up 5 bases and J gave up 14 bases, with 13 bases separating them. The CDR3 has 11 amino acids. The CDR3 coding sequence is TGTGCCAGCAGCCGCGGGACAGCGAAGTTCTTC. The encoded protein is CASSRGTAKFF.

CDR3 in DNA: TGTGCCAGCAGTGAACGACAGTACACTGAAGCTTTCTTT. Amino acid sequence: CASSERQYTEAFF. This chain links TRBV25-1 with TRBJ1-1; a weak D match, TRBD1 (5 bases). CDR3 length: 13 amino acids. Trimming pared 2 bases from V and 3 bases from J, leaving 7 bases between. Germline CDR1 is MGHDK and CDR2 is SYGVNS.

The chain is built from TRBV5-1 and TRBJ1-1; D is unresolved. V shed 0 bases and J shed 3 bases, with 12 bases lying between them. The CDR3 extends over 15 amino acids. The germline CDR1 and CDR2 sequences are SGHRS and YFSETQ. The CDR3 is CASSLGIGVDTEAFF. CDR3 coding DNA: TGCGCCAGCAGCTTGGGTATCGGGGTAGACACTGAAGCTTTCTTT.

CDR3 amino acids: CATSDFLTSGKTDTQYF. The DNA of the CDR3 is TGTGCCACCAGTGATTTCCTGACTAGCGGGAAGACAGATACGCAGTATTTT. The gene calls are TRBV24-1 and TRBJ2-3; 11 bases agree with TRBD2. The trim removed 1 base at V and 3 bases at J, leaving 5 bases unmatched. Germline V gene data show CDR1 as KGHDR and CDR2 as SFDVKD. The CDR3 totals 17 residues.

This clone was found once. At the DNA level, this CDR3 is encoded by other sequences in the same sample as well. V and J are TRBV5-1 and TRBJ1-1, with 8 positions matching TRBD1. Per the germline V gene, CDR1 is SGHRS and CDR2 is YFSETQ. CDR3 length: 14 residues. Unmatched junction bases numbered 3, after V lost 0 bases and J lost 5 bases. The CDR3 coding sequence is TGCGCCAGCAGCTTGGGACAGGGGAGGACTGAAGCTTTCTTT. This gives the protein CASSLGQGRTEAFF.

The V gene is TRBV27, the J gene TRBJ2-2; D is uncertain. The length of the CDR3 is 14 residues. V gave up 3 bases and J gave up 2 bases, with 7 bases separating them. Germline lookup yields CDR1 MNHEY and CDR2 SMNVEV (reference sequence). The CDR3 region has the DNA TGTGCCAGCAGTTTCACCTACAACACCGGGGAGCTGTTTTTT. It codes for CASSFTYNTGELFF.

The CDR3 sequence: CASSQGSYEQYF. CDR3 nucleotide sequence: TGTGCCAGCAGCCAAGGCAGCTACGAGCAGTACTTC. This sequence joins TRBV14 and TRBJ2-7; D gene unclear. This CDR3 has 12 amino acids. CDR1 is SGHDN and CDR2 is FVKESK in the germline V gene. Trimming cost V 1 base and J 3 bases, with 4 bases left between them. The full variable domain, completed using reference TRBV14 and TRBJ2-7, is EAGVTQFPSHSVIEKGQTVTLRCDPISGHDNLYWYRRVMGKEIKFLLHFVKESKQDESGMPNNRFLAERTGGTYSTLKVQPAELEDSGVYFCASSQGSYEQYFGPGTRLTVT.